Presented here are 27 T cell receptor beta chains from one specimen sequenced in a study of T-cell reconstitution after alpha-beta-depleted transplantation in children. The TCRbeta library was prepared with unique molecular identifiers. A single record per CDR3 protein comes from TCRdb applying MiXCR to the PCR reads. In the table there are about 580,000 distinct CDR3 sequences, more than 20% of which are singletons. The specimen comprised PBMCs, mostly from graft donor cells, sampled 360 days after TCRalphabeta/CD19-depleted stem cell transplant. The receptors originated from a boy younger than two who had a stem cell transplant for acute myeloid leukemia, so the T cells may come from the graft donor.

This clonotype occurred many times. DNA of the CDR3: TGCGCCAGCAGCTTGGCCCGGGACACCCCCAGCACAGATACGCAGTATTTT. Its protein product is CASSLARDTPSTDTQYF. J is TRBJ2-3 and V is TRBV5-1; D possibly corresponds to TRBD1 (6 bases). The CDR3 sequence is 17 residues long. The germline gives CDR1 SGHRS, CDR2 YFSETQ. Deletions cut 0 bases from V and 0 bases from J, with 14 bases between. Based on the CDR3 plus reference TRBV5-1 and TRBJ2-3, the full variable domain is KAGVTQTPRYLIKTRGQQVTLSCSPISGHRSVSWYQQTPGQGLQFLFEYFSETQRNKGNFPGRFSGRQFSNSRSEMNVSTLELGDSALYLCASSLARDTPSTDTQYFGPGTRLTVL.

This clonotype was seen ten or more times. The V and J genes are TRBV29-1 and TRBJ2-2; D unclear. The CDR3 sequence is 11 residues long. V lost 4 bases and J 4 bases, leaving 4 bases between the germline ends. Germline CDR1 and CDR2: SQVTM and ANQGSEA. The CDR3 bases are TGCAGCGTTGGATCCACCGGGGAGCTGTTTTTT. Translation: CSVGSTGELFF.

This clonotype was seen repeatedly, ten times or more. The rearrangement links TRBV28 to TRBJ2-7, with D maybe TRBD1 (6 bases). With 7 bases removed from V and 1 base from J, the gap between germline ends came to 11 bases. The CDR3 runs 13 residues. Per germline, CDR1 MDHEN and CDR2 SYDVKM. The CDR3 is CASKGTISYEQYV. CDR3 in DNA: TGTGCCAGCAAAGGGACAATTTCCTACGAGCAGTACGTC.

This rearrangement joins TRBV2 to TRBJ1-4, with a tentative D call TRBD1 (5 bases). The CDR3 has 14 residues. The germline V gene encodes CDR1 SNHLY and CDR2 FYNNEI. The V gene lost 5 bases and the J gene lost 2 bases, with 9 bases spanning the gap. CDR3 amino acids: CASSNRRTNEKLFF. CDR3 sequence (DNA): TGTGCCAGCAGTAACAGGCGTACTAATGAAAAACTGTTTTTT.

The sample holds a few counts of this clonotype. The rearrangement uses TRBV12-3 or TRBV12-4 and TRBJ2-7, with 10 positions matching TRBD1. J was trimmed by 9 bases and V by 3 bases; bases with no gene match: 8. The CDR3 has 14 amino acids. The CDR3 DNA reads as TGTGCCAGCAGTTTCGGGACAGGGGAAACAGGGCAGTACTTC. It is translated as CASSFGTGETGQYF.

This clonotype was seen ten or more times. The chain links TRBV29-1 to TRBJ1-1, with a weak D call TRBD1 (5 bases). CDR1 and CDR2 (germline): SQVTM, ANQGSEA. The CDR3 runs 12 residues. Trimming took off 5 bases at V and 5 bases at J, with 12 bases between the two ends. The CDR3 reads CSVLGPRTEAFF. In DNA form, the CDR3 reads TGCAGCGTTCTGGGACCCAGAACTGAAGCTTTCTTT.

The CDR3 sequence is CASSEEKATIYEQYF. DNA of the CDR3: TGTGCCAGCAGTGAAGAGAAGGCCACGATTTACGAGCAGTACTTC. The chain is built from TRBV6-1 and TRBJ2-7, with unresolved D. Trimming took off 1 base at V and 4 bases at J, with 14 bases between the two ends. The germline gives CDR1 MNHNS, CDR2 SASEGT. This CDR3 spans 15 amino acids.

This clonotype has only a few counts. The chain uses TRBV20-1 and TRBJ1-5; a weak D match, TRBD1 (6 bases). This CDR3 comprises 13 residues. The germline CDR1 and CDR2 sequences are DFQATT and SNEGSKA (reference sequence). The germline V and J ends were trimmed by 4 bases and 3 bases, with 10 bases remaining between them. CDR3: CSAITGNNQPQHF. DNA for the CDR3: TGCAGTGCTATTACAGGGAACAATCAGCCCCAGCATTTT.

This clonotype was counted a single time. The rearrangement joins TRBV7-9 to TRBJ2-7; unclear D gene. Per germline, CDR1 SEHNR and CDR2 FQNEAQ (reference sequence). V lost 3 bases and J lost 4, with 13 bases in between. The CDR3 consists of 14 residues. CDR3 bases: TGTGCCAGCAGCTTCGATGTTTTTCCTTACGAGCAGTACGTC. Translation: CASSFDVFPYEQYV.

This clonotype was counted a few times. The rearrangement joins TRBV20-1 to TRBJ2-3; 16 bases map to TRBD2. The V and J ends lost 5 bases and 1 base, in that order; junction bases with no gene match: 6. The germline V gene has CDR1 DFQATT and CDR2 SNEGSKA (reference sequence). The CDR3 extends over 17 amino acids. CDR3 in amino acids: CSAEGLAGGPGTDTQYF. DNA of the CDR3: TGCAGTGCTGAGGGACTAGCGGGGGGGCCTGGCACAGATACGCAGTATTTT.

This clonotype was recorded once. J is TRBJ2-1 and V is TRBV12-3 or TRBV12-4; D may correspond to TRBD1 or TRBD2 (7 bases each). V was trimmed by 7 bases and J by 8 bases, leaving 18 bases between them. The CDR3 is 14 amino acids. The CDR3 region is CASTLEGAGDEQFF. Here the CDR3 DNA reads TGTGCCAGCACCTTAGAGGGGGCGGGGGATGAGCAGTTCTTC.

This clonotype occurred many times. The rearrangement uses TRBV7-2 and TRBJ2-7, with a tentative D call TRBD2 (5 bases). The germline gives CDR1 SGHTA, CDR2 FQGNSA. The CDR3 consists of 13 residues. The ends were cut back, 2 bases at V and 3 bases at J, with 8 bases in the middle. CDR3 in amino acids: CASSLTDYYEQYF. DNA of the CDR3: TGTGCCAGCAGCTTAACAGACTACTACGAGCAGTACTTC.

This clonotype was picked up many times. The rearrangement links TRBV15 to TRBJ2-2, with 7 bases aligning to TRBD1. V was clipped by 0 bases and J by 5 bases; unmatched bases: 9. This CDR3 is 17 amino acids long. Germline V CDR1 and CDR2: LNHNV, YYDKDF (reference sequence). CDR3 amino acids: CATSRDYDRVQTGELFF. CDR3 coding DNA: TGTGCCACCAGCAGAGATTATGACAGGGTCCAAACCGGGGAGCTGTTTTTT.

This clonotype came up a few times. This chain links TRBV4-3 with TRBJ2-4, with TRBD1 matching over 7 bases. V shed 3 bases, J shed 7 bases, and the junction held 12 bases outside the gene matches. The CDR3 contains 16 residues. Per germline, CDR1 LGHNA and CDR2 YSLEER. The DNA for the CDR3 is TGCGCCAGCAGCCATGGAATGACAGGGTCTGGGAACATTCAGTACTTC. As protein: CASSHGMTGSGNIQYF.

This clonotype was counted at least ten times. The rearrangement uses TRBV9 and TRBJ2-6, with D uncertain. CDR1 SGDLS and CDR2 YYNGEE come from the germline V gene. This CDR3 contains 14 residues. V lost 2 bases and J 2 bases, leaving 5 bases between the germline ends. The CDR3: CASSVGPGANVLTF. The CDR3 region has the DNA TGTGCCAGCAGCGTTGGCCCTGGGGCCAACGTCCTGACTTTC.

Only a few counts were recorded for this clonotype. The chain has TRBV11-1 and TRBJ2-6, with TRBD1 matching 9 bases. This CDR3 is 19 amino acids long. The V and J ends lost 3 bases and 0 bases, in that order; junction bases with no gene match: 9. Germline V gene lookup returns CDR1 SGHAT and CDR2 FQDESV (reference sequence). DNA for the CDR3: TGTGCCAGCAGCTTTTTCTGGACAGGGGCTACCTCTGGGGCCAACGTCCTGACTTTC. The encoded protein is CASSFFWTGATSGANVLTF. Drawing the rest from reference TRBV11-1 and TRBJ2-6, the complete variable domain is EAEVAQSPRYKITEKSQAVAFWCDPISGHATLYWYRQILGQGPELLVQFQDESVVDDSQLPKDRFSAERLKGVDSTLKIQPAELGDSAMYLCASSFFWTGATSGANVLTFGAGSRLTVL.

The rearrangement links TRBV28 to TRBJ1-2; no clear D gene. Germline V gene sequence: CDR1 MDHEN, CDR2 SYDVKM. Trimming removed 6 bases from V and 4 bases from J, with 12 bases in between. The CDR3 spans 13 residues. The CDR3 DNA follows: TGTGCCAGCAGCCTCGGACGCGTCTATGGCTACACCTTC. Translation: CASSLGRVYGYTF.

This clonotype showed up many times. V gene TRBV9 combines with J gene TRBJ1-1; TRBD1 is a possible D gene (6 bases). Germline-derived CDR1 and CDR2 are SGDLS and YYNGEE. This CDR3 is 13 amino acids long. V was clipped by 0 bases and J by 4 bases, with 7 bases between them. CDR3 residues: CASSVDRVTEAFF. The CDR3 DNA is TGTGCCAGCAGCGTAGACAGGGTCACTGAAGCTTTCTTT. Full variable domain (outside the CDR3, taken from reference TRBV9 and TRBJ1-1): DSGVTQTPKHLITATGQRVTLRCSPRSGDLSVYWYQQSLDQGLQFLIQYYNGEERAKGNILERFSAQQFPDLHSELNLSSLELGDSALYFCASSVDRVTEAFFGQGTRLTVV.

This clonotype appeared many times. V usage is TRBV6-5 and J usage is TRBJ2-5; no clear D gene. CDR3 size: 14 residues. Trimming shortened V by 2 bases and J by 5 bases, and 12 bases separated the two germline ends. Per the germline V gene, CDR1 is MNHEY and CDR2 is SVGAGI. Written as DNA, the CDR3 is TGTGCCAGCAGTTACGGGCTGAGTACGGAGACCCAGTACTTC. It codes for CASSYGLSTETQYF.

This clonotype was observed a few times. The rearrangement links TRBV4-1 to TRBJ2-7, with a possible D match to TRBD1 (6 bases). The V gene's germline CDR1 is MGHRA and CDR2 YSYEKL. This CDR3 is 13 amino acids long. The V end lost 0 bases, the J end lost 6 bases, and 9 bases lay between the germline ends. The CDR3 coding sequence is TGCGCCAGCAGCCAAGACCGGGACACCGAGCAGTACGTC. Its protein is CASSQDRDTEQYV.

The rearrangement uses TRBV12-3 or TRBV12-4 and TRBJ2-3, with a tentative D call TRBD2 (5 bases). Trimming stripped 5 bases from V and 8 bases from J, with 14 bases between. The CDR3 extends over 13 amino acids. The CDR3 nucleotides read TGTGCCAGCAGTCCCCTCGGGATGGGTACGCAGTATTTT. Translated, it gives CASSPLGMGTQYF.

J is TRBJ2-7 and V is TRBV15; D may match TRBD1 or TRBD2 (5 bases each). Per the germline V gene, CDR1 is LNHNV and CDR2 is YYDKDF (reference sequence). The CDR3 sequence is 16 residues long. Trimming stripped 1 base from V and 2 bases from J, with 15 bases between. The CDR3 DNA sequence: TGTGCCACCAGCAGAGGGGGGAAATTTAACCCCTACGAGCAGTACGTC. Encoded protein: CATSRGGKFNPYEQYV.

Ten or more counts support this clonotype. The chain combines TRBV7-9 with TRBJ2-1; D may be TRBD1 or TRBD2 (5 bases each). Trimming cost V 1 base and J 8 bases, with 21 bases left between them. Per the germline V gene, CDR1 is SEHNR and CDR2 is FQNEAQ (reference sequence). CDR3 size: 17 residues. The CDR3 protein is CASSLGSGATRSDEQFF. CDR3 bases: TGTGCCAGCAGCTTAGGCTCCGGGGCTACCCGGAGCGATGAGCAGTTCTTC.

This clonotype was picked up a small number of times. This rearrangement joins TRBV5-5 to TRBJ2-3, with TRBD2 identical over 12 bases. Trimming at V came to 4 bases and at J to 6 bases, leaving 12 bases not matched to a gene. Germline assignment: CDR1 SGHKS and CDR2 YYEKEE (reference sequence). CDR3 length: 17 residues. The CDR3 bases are TGTGCCAGCAGCCCCCGGACTAGCGGGGCACTTAGGGATACGCAGTATTTT. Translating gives CASSPRTSGALRDTQYF.

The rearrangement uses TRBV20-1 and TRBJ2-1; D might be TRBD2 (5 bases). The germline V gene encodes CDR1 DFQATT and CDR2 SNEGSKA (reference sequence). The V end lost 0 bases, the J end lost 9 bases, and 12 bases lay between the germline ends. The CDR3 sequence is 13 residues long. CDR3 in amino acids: CSARDDWRSEQFF. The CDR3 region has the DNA TGCAGTGCTAGAGATGATTGGAGGAGTGAGCAGTTCTTC.

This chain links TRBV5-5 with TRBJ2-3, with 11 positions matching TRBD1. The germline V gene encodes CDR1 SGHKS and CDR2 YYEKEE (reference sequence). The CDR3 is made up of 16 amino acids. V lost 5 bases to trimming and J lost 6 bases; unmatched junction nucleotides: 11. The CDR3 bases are TGTGCCAGCAGTCCCGGGACAGGGGGATACGTGGATACGCAGTATTTT. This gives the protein CASSPGTGGYVDTQYF.

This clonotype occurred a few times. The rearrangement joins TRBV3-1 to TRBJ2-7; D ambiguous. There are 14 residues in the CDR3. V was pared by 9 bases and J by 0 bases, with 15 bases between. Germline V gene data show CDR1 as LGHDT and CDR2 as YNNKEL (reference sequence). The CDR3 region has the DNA TGTGCCAGTAGCAGGTCGGTAGCCTCCTACGAGCAGTACTTC. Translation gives CASSRSVASYEQYF.